The 23 T cell receptor beta chains given below trace back to one sample, sequenced in a study of regulatory T cells in long-lasting Graves disease. Stated time point: newly diagnosed GD, antithyroid drugs for less than 3 months. Making the TCR library involved RNA that had been extracted from PBMCs. Researchers made TCR beta libraries by using iRepertoire HTBI primers and running Arm-PCR on CDR3 regions. One entry per CDR3 protein results from TCRdb running MiXCR on the multiplex PCR reads. This sample yields approximately 250,000 distinct CDR3 sequences, of which roughly 18% are seen a single time; roughly 23% belongs to the top ten. Sequencing used peripheral blood mononuclear cells (PBMCs), obtained at new diagnosis, from a patient treated with antithyroid drugs. The receptors were sampled from a female donor with Graves disease.

About this clonotype itself: As the CDR3 is not closed by the conserved phenylalanine or tryptophan, this likely results from a read error. The genes are TRBV12-3 or TRBV12-4 and TRBJ1-2; a weak D match, TRBD1 (5 bases). This CDR3 contains 14 residues. Trimming took off 8 bases at V and 5 bases at J, with 18 bases between the two ends. CDR3 region: CASSRGGVWYGYTS. Here the CDR3 DNA reads TGTGCCAGCTCGAGGGGCGGGGTATGGTATGGCTACACCTCC.

The rearrangement joins TRBV20-1 to TRBJ1-2; D is uncertain. The CDR3 totals 15 residues. V was trimmed by 1 base and J by 2 bases, leaving 14 bases between them. The germline gives CDR1 DFQATT, CDR2 SNEGSKA (reference sequence). This CDR3 is CSARVRRDSNYGYTF. CDR3 bases: TGCAGTGCTAGAGTCCGGCGTGACTCAAACTATGGCTACACCTTC.

This clonotype showed up many times. V is TRBV10-3 and J is TRBJ2-7; TRBD2 agrees at 8 bases. CDR1 ENHRY and CDR2 SYGVKD come from the germline V gene. The ends lost 9 bases at V and 8 bases at J; junction bases unmatched: 12. The length of the CDR3 is 13 residues. The CDR3 DNA reads as TGTGCCATTCAAGGGGCTAGCGGGCCGCAGCAGTACTTC. It translates to CAIQGASGPQQYF.

This clonotype came up once. Because the CDR3 is missing its conserved closing phenylalanine or tryptophan, this is likely a read error. The gene calls are TRBV11-3 and TRBJ2-6; TRBD1 agrees at 7 bases. The germline CDR1 and CDR2 sequences are SGHNT and YENEEA. This CDR3 spans 17 amino acids. The trim removed 4 bases at V and 0 bases at J, leaving 6 bases unmatched. CDR3 in amino acids: CASSSRDSLSGANVLTL. The DNA for the CDR3 is TGTGCCAGCAGCTCACGGGACAGCCTCTCTGGGGCCAACGTCCTGACTTTG.

The table lists this clonotype with many counts. The chain carries TRBV7-9 and TRBJ2-1; D uncertain. The V gene's germline CDR1 is SEHNR and CDR2 FQNEAQ (reference sequence). The V gene lost 2 bases and the J gene lost 9 bases, with 23 bases spanning the gap. The CDR3 length is 17 residues. CDR3 DNA: TGTGCCAGCAGCTTAAGGCCCATGCCTTCCCTGGGCGGTGAGCAGTTCTTC. This sequence encodes CASSLRPMPSLGGEQFF.

This clonotype showed up many times. V is TRBV2 and J is TRBJ2-7; D tentatively fits TRBD1 or TRBD2 (5 bases each). The CDR3 sequence is 15 residues long. Trimming pared 6 bases from V and 3 bases from J, leaving 18 bases between. Germline V CDR1 and CDR2: SNHLY, FYNNEI. As DNA, the CDR3 is TGTGCCAGCAGGGGACCGGGAAGAACTTACTACGAGCAGTACTTC. Its protein is CASRGPGRTYYEQYF.

This clonotype was counted at least ten times. This chain uses TRBV20-1 with TRBJ2-1, with TRBD2 matching 7 bases. V was pared by 1 base and J by 8 bases, with 8 bases of the junction left unmatched. Germline CDR1 is DFQATT and CDR2 is SNEGSKA (reference sequence). This CDR3 contains 14 residues. The chain's CDR3 is CSARGAGRRDEQFF. CDR3 in DNA: TGCAGTGCTAGAGGGGCCGGGAGGAGGGATGAGCAGTTCTTC.

This clonotype was recorded only once. Possible read error: a much larger clone is one base away. V gene TRBV7-9 combines with J gene TRBJ2-2, with D unclear. The CDR3 is 16 amino acids. Germline V CDR1 and CDR2: SEHNR, FQNEAQ (reference sequence). With 1 base removed from V and 5 bases from J, the gap between germline ends came to 14 bases. CDR3 nucleotides: TGTGCCAGCAGCTTAGTATCGAGCATTTCGACCGGGGAGCTGTTTTTT. Protein sequence: CASSLVSSISTGELFF.

This clonotype was counted at least ten times. The J gene is TRBJ2-1, the V gene TRBV7-4, with 8 bases aligning to TRBD2. Germline assignment: CDR1 SGHVT and CDR2 SQSDAQ. The CDR3 extends over 14 amino acids. V lost 3 bases, J lost 6 bases, and 4 bases stayed unmatched. The CDR3 loop reads CASSFWREVNEQFF. Written as DNA, the CDR3 is TGTGCCAGCAGCTTCTGGCGGGAGGTCAATGAGCAGTTCTTC.

The chain has TRBV6-1 and TRBJ2-5, with D hard to call. The V gene's germline CDR1 is MNHNS and CDR2 SASEGT. Trimming stripped 5 bases from V and 2 bases from J, with 6 bases between. The CDR3 runs to 12 residues. The CDR3, as DNA: TGTGCCAGCAGTATGTTGCAAGAGACCCAGTACTTC. Translated, it gives CASSMLQETQYF.

This clonotype was counted at least ten times. The chain recombines TRBV10-3 with TRBJ2-1; no clear D. This CDR3 comprises 14 residues. The germline V gene encodes CDR1 ENHRY and CDR2 SYGVKD. V gave up 7 bases and J gave up 0 bases, with 10 bases separating them. CDR3 loop: CAITETASYNEQFF. The CDR3 DNA sequence: TGTGCCATCACCGAGACCGCCTCCTACAATGAGCAGTTCTTC.

This clonotype was found many times. This chain connects TRBV7-3 to TRBJ2-1, with 7 bases lining up with TRBD1. Germline assignment: CDR1 SGHTA and CDR2 FQGTGA. V gave up 5 bases and J gave up 1 base; unmatched junction bases: 5. The CDR3 spans 15 residues. CDR3 sequence: CASSTQGLSYNEQFF. CDR3 coding DNA: TGTGCCAGCAGCACACAGGGGTTATCCTACAATGAGCAGTTCTTC. Full variable domain (outside the CDR3, taken from reference TRBV7-3 and TRBJ2-1): GAGVSQTPSNKVTEKGKYVELRCDPISGHTALYWYRQSLGQGPEFLIYFQGTGAADDSGLPNDRFFAVRPEGSVSTLKIQRTERGDSAVYLCASSTQGLSYNEQFFGPGTRLTVL.

This clonotype was counted at least ten times. The chain combines TRBV20-1 with TRBJ2-7; 9 bases are a match to TRBD1. The CDR3 sequence is 15 residues long. The germline gives CDR1 DFQATT, CDR2 SNEGSKA (reference sequence). The V segment lost 1 base and the J segment 2 bases; nucleotides outside the gene matches: 6. In nucleotides, the CDR3 is TGCAGTGCTAGAGGAAGACAGGGGGTTGCCTACGAGCAGTACTTC. This encodes CSARGRQGVAYEQYF.

This sequence joins TRBV4-2 and TRBJ1-4; tentatively, D is TRBD1 (6 bases). The germline V gene has CDR1 LGHNA and CDR2 YNFKEQ. The CDR3 length is 17 residues. Deletions cut 5 bases from V and 3 bases from J, with 19 bases between. The DNA of the CDR3 is TGTGCCAGCAGCGCCGCGACAGGACCCAAGGCTAATGAAAAACTGTTTTTT. Translated: CASSAATGPKANEKLFF.

For this clonotype: A single base separates this from a much larger clone, so it may be a read error. The conserved closing phenylalanine or tryptophan is absent in this CDR3, likely reflecting a read error. J is TRBJ1-1 and V is TRBV10-1; TRBD1 matches at 12 bases. This CDR3 comprises 17 residues. In germline, CDR1 is WNHNN, CDR2 SYGVQD (reference sequence). Unmatched junction bases numbered 11, after V lost 6 bases and J lost 3 bases. Here the CDR3 DNA reads TGCGCCAGCAGGACTTGCCGGGACAGGGGGCAAGACACTGAAGCTTTCTCT. It yields the protein CASRTCRDRGQDTEAFS.

The chain carries TRBV19 and TRBJ2-1; 7 nucleotides agree with TRBD2. This CDR3 contains 16 residues. Looked up from germline, CDR1 is LNHDA and CDR2 is SQIVND (reference sequence). The V gene end was trimmed by 8 bases and the J gene end by 0 bases; junction bases not matched to a gene: 10. As DNA, the CDR3 is TGTGCCAGTGGATGTCGGGCGGGAGTCTCCTACAATGAGCAGTTCTTC. This encodes CASGCRAGVSYNEQFF.

This clonotype was seen ten or more times. V is TRBV18 and J is TRBJ2-1, with D unclear. Germline V CDR1 and CDR2: KGHSH, LQKENI. The CDR3 is 17 residues long. V lost 1 base and J lost 4, with 17 bases in between. The CDR3 coding sequence is TGTGCCAGCTCACCACTAGTGTCCAGAGAGTATTACAATGAGCAGTTCTTC. Protein: CASSPLVSREYYNEQFF.

About this clonotype itself: This sequence may be a read error, since a much larger clone differs from it by one base. The CDR3 nucleotides read TGTGCCAGCAGTCTGGGGGCGGGAGCCCACGAGCAGTACTTC. Its translation is CASSLGAGAHEQYF. The J gene is TRBJ2-7, the V gene TRBV2; D might be TRBD2 (7 bases). V lost 5 bases and J 5 bases, leaving 16 bases between the germline ends. From germline, CDR1 is SNHLY and CDR2 FYNNEI. The CDR3 contains 14 residues. The whole variable domain, remainder taken from reference TRBV2 and TRBJ2-7, is EPEVTQTPSHQVTQMGQEVILRCVPISNHLYFYWYRQILGQKVEFLVSFYNNEISEKSEIFDDQFSVERPDGSNFTLKIRSTKLEDSAMYFCASSLGAGAHEQYFGPGTRLTVT.

In regard to this clonotype: A much larger clone is a single base away; this may be a read error. V is TRBV28 and J is TRBJ1-4, with D tentatively TRBD1 (5 bases). Germline lookup yields CDR1 MDHEN and CDR2 SYDVKM. There are 13 residues in the CDR3. V gave up 5 bases and J gave up 3 bases, with 7 bases separating them. The CDR3 bases are TGTGCCAGCAGTCCGGGGCCTAATGAAAAACTGTTTTTT. As protein: CASSPGPNEKLFF. The full variable domain, completed using reference TRBV28 and TRBJ1-4, is DVKVTQSSRYLVKRTGEKVFLECVQDMDHENMFWYRQDPGLGLRLIYFSYDVKMKEKGDIPEGYSVSREKKERFSLILESASTNQTSMYLCASSPGPNEKLFFGSGTQLSVL.

This clonotype was detected many times. The rearrangement joins TRBV10-3 to TRBJ1-1, with 9 bases that match TRBD1. With V trimmed by 1 base and J by 3 bases, 9 bases remained unmatched. The CDR3 runs to 17 residues. Germline CDR1 is ENHRY and CDR2 is SYGVKD. In DNA form, the CDR3 reads TGTGCCATCAGTGAGTGGGACAGGGTTGATCGGGACACTGAAGCTTTCTTT. Translated, it gives CAISEWDRVDRDTEAFF.

This clonotype was observed many times. The V and J genes are TRBV30 and TRBJ2-7; D is possibly TRBD1 or TRBD2 (6 bases each). The CDR3 spans 13 residues. Germline V gives CDR1 GTSNPN, CDR2 SVGIG (reference sequence). Deletions cut 2 bases from V and 6 bases from J, with 14 bases between. This chain's CDR3 is CAWSTGASIEQYF. The CDR3 nucleotides read TGTGCCTGGAGTACGGGGGCGAGTATCGAGCAGTACTTC.

The sample holds a few counts of this clonotype. The CDR3 DNA follows: TGTGCCAGCAGTTTAGGTTATGAGCAGTTCTTC. It yields the protein CASSLGYEQFF. This chain connects TRBV28 to TRBJ2-1; D is ambiguous. The CDR3 length is 11 residues. V shed 2 bases and J shed 8 bases, with 4 bases lying between them. Germline loops: CDR1 MDHEN, CDR2 SYDVKM.

At least ten counts were recorded for this clonotype. The V and J genes are TRBV28 and TRBJ1-2; D is uncertain. V dropped 5 bases and J dropped 8 bases, with 18 bases sitting between them. Germline V gene sequence: CDR1 MDHEN, CDR2 SYDVKM. The CDR3 consists of 14 residues. The CDR3 spells CASSTPDRTGGYTF. DNA of the CDR3: TGTGCCAGCAGTACCCCGGACCGGACCGGGGGCTACACCTTC.